This T cell receptor (beta chain) was documented in a study of graft-versus-host responses after intestinal transplantation. Looking at the study overall: Tacrolimus plus steroids were given to all recipients for approximately 3 years, preceded by anti-thymocyte globulin induction.

The table came from immunoSEQ multiplex PCR; TCRdb's copy has only in-frame clones and leaves some out. The sample lists some 31,000 clones; approximately 90% were seen once. Regarding this clone: As yet, its antigen is unknown. Other DNA sequences within the sample encode an identical CDR3.

Overall study findings and caveats: Early after transplant, HvG declines were associated with peak levels of circulating GvH clones. GvH clones detected in recipient marrow included some appearing first in ileum or blood.

The clonotype originates from a human patient who received an intestinal transplant, so some T cells may come from the graft donor. This specimen consisted of PBMCs, obtained around 61 weeks after intestinal transplantation.

The CDR3 nucleotides read TGTGCCAGCAGCTTAGTCGGCACAGATACGCAGTATTTT. Its protein is CASSLVGTDTQYF. This chain links TRBV7-3 with TRBJ2-3; D not certain. The CDR3 has 13 residues. Germline V lookup: CDR1 SGHTA, CDR2 FQGTGA. Trimming cost V 2 bases and J 1 base, with 4 bases left between them.